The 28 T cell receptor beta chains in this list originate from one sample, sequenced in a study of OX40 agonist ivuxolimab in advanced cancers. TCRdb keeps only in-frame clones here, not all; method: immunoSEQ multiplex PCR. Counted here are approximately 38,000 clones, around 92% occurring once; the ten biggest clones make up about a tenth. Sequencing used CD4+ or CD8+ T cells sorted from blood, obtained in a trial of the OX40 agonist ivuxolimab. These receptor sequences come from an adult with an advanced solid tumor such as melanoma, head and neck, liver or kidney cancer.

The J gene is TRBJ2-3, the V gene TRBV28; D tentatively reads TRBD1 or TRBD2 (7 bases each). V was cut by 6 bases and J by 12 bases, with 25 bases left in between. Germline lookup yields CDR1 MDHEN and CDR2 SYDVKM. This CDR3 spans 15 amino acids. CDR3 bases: TGTGCCAGCAGCTACCCCCAGGGGGGGAAACGACTACAGTATTTT. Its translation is CASSYPQGGKRLQYF. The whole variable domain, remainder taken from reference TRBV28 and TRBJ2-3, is DVKVTQSSRYLVKRTGEKVFLECVQDMDHENMFWYRQDPGLGLRLIYFSYDVKMKEKGDIPEGYSVSREKKERFSLILESASTNQTSMYLCASSYPQGGKRLQYFGPGTRLTVL.

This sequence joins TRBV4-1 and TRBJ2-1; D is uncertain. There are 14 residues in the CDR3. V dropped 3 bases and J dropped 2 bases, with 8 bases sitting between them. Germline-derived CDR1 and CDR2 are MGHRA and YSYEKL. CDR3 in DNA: TGCGCCAGCAGCCAGATTGGGGCCTACAATGAGCAGTTCTTC. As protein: CASSQIGAYNEQFF.

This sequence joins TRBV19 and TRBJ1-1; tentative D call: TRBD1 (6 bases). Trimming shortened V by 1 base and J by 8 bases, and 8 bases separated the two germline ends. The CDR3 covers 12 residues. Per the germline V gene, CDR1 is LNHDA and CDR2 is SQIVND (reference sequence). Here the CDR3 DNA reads TGTGCCAGTAGTATAGTCACAGGGGAAGCTTTCTTT. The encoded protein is CASSIVTGEAFF.

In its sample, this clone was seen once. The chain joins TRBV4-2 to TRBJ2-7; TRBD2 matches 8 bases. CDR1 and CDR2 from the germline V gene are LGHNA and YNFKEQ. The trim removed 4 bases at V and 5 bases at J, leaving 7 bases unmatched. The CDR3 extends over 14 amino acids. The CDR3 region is CASSRAGGVDEQYF. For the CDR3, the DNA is TGTGCCAGCAGCCGTGCGGGAGGAGTCGACGAGCAGTACTTC.

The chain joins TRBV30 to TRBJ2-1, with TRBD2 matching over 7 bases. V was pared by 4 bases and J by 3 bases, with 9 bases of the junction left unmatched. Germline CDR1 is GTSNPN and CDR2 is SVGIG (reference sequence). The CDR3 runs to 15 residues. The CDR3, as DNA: TGTGCCTGGAACCCTCCTAGCGGACGCTACAATGAGCAGTTCTTC. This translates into CAWNPPSGRYNEQFF.

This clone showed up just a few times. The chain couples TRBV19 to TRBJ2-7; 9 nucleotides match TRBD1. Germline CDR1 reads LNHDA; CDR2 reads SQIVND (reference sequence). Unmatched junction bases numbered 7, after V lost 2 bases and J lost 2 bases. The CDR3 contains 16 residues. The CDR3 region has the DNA TGTGCCAGTAGTATATCTGGACAGGGGCTAGCCTACGAGCAGTACTTC. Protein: CASSISGQGLAYEQYF.

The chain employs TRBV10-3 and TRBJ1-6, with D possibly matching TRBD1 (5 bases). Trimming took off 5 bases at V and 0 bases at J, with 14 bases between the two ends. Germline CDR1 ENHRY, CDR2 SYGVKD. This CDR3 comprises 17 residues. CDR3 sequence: CAISRAREGSYNSPLHF. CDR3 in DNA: TGTGCCATCAGTAGAGCCAGGGAAGGCTCCTATAATTCACCCCTCCACTTT.

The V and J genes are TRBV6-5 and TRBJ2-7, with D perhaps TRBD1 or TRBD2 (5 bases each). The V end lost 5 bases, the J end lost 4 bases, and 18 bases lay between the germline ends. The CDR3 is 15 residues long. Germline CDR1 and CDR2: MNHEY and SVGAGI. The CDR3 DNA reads TGTGCCAGCAGTAACACCGGGGCGGCGAAATACGAGCAGTACTTC. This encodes CASSNTGAAKYEQYF.

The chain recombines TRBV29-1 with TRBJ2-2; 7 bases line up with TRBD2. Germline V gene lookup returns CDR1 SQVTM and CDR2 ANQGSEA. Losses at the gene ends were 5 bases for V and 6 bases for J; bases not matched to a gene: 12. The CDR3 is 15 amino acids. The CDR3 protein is CSVTRAGLQPGELFF. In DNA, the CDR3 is TGCAGCGTTACTCGAGCGGGGCTCCAACCCGGGGAGCTGTTTTTT.

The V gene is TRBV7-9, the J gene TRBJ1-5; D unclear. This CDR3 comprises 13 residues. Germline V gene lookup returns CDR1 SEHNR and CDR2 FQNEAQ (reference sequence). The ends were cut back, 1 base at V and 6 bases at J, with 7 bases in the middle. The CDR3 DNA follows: TGTGCCAGCAGCTTAGAAGGGAGTCAGCCCCAGCATTTT. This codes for CASSLEGSQPQHF. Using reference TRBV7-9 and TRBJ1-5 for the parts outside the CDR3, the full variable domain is DTGVSQNPRHKITKRGQNVTFRCDPISEHNRLYWYRQTLGQGPEFLTYFQNEAQLEKSRLLSDRFSAERPKGSFSTLEIQRTEQGDSAMYLCASSLEGSQPQHFGDGTRLSIL.

The CDR3 sequence is CASSYSIGGRAGYTF. The CDR3 DNA sequence: TGTGCCAGCAGTTACTCGATCGGCGGTCGGGCTGGCTACACCTTC. The chain joins TRBV6-5 to TRBJ1-2; D is undetermined. Trimming cost V 0 bases and J 7 bases, with 15 bases left between them. This CDR3 comprises 15 residues. The germline CDR1 and CDR2 sequences are MNHEY and SVGAGI.

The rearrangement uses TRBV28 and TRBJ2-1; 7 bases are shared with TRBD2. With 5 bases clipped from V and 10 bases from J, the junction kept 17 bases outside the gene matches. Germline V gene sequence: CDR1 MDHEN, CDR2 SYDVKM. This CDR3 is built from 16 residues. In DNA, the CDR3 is TGTGCCAGCAGTCCGGCGCGGGAGTTCTCGGGGGGAGAGCAGTTCTTC. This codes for CASSPAREFSGGEQFF.

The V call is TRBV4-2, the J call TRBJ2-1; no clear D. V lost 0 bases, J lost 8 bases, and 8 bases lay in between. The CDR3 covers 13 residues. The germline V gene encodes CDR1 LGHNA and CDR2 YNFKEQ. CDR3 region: CASSQDRLDEQFF. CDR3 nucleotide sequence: TGTGCCAGCAGCCAAGATCGGTTGGATGAGCAGTTCTTC.

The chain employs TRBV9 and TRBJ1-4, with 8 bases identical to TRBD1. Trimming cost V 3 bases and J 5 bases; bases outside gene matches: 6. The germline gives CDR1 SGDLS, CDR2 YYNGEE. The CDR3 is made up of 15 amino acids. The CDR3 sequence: CASSGRQGMNEKLFF. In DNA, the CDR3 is TGTGCCAGCAGCGGTCGACAGGGGATGAATGAAAAACTGTTTTTT.

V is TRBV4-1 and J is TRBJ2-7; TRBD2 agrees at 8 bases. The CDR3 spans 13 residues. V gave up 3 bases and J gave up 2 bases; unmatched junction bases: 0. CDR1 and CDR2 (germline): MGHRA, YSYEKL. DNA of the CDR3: TGCGCCAGCAGCCAGACTAGCGCCTACGAGCAGTACTTC. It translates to CASSQTSAYEQYF.

CDR3 in DNA: TGTGCCAGCAGGCCCGTGAGCAATCAGCCCCAGCATTTT. Protein product: CASRPVSNQPQHF. The chain combines TRBV5-7 with TRBJ1-5, with unresolved D. TRBV5-7 is an open reading frame, and its role is uncertain. The CDR3 runs to 13 residues. V was clipped by 5 bases and J by 1 base, with 7 bases between them.

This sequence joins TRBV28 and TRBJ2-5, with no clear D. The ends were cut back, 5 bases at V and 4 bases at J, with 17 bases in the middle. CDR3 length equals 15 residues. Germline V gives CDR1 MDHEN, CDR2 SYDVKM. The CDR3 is CASSPLLVALETQYF. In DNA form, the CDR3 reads TGTGCCAGCAGTCCTCTTCTAGTCGCATTAGAGACCCAGTACTTC.

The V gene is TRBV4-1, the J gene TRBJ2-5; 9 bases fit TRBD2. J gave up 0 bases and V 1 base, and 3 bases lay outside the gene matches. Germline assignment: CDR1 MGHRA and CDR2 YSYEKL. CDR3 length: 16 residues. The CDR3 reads CASSQVIAGDQETQYF. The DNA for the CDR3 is TGCGCCAGCAGCCAAGTAATAGCGGGAGACCAAGAGACCCAGTACTTC.

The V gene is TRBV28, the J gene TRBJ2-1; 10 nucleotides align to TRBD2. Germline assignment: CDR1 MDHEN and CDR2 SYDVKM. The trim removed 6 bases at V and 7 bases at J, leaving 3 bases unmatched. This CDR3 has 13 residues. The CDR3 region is CASREREGNEQFF. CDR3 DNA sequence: TGTGCCAGCAGAGAGCGGGAGGGGAATGAGCAGTTCTTC.

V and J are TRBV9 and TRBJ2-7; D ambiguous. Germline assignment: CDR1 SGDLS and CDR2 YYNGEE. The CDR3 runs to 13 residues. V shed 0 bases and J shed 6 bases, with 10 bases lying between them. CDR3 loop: CASSVGDGSEQYV. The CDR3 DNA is TGTGCCAGCAGCGTAGGGGATGGATCCGAGCAGTACGTC.

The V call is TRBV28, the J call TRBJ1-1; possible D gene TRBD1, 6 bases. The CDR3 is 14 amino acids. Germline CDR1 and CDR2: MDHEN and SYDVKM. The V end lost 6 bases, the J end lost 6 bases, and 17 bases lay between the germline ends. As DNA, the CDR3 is TGTGCCAGCAGGCGTACCGGGACATTTGCTGAAGCTTTCTTT. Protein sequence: CASRRTGTFAEAFF.

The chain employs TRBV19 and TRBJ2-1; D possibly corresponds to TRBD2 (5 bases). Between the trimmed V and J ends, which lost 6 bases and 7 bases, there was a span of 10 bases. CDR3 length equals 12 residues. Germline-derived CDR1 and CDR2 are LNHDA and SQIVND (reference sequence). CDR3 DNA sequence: TGTGCCAGTAGAGGGAGTCTGAATGAGCAGTTCTTC. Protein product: CASRGSLNEQFF.

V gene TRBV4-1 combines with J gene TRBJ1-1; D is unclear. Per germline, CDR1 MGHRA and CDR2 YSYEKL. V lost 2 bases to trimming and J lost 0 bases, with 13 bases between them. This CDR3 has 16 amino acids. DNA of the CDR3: TGCGCCAGCAGCCAACCCTACTCGGGGATGAACACTGAAGCTTTCTTT. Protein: CASSQPYSGMNTEAFF.

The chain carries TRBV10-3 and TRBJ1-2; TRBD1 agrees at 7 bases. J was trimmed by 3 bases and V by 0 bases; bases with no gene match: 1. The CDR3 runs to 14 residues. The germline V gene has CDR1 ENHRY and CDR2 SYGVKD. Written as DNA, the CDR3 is TGTGCCATCAGTGAGTCAGGGACAGACTATGGCTACACCTTC. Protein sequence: CAISESGTDYGYTF.

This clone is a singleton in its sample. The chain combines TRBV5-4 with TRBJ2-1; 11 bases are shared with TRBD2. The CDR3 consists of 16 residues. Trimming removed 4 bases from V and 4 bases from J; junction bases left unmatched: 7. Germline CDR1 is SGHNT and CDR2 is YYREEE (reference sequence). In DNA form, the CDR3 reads TGTGCCAGCAGCCCTTTGGCTAGCGGGGGGTACAATGAGCAGTTCTTC. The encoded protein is CASSPLASGGYNEQFF.

The CDR3 DNA is TGTGCCAGCAGGCCAGGGGGTCTAAATCAGCCCCAGCATTTT. Amino acids: CASRPGGLNQPQHF. The chain recombines TRBV2 with TRBJ1-5, with TRBD1 matching 7 bases. The CDR3 is 14 amino acids. V lost 6 bases to trimming and J lost 4 bases; unmatched junction nucleotides: 6. Per the germline V gene, CDR1 is SNHLY and CDR2 is FYNNEI.

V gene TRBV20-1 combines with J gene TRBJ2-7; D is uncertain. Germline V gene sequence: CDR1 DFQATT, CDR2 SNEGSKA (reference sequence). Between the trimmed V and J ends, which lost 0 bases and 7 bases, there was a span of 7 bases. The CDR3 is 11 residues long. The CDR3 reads CSARDTGEQYV. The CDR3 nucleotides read TGCAGTGCTAGAGATACGGGTGAGCAGTACGTC.

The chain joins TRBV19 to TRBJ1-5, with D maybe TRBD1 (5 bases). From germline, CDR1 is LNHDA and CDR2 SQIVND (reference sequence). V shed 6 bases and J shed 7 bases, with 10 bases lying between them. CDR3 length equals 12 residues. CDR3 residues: CASRWGNQPQHF. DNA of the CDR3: TGTGCCAGTAGATGGGGGAACCAGCCCCAGCATTTT.